A selection of T cell receptor beta chains follows, all from one sample in a study of CD4 and CD8 cells across lung adenocarcinoma regions. TCRdb re-analysed the PCR reads in MiXCR, keeping a single row per CDR3 protein. The table lists around 10,000 distinct CDR3 sequences, 35% to 55% of them singletons, with 30% to 40% in the top ten. The sample taken for sequencing was CD8+ T cells from the margin of a lung tumor. The receptors were gathered from a male donor with lung adenocarcinoma. The CD4 and CD8 labels of this study may be unreliable. Both conserved end residues are part of each CDR3. Each record gives: V gene, J gene, clone size, CDR3 length, D gene, CDR3 protein, CDR3 DNA. D genes are given only for firm matches. Clone sizes are given selectively: once, few, many, or a class where the clone is expanded.

TRBV27	TRBJ2-3	-	18	TRBD2	CASRPGTSGGYSTDTQYF	TGTGCCAGCAGGCCTGGGACTAGCGGGGGGTATAGCACAGATACGCAGTATTTT
TRBV27	TRBJ1-5	medium-sized	14	-	CASSIYRGDQPQHF	TGTGCCAGCAGTATATACAGAGGGGATCAGCCCCAGCATTTT
TRBV5-1	TRBJ2-2	-	15	TRBD1	CASRQGAQNTGELFF	TGCGCCAGCCGACAGGGGGCCCAGAACACCGGGGAGCTGTTTTTT
TRBV7-2	TRBJ2-3	-	15	-	CASGSWTSGTDTQYF	TGTGCCAGCGGCTCGTGGACGAGCGGCACAGATACGCAGTACTTT
TRBV6-5	TRBJ1-2	-	13	-	CASRTSRNYGYTF	TGTGCCAGCAGAACGTCAAGGAACTATGGCTACACCTTC
TRBV25-1	TRBJ2-1	medium-sized	13	-	CASSRGGYNEQFF	TGTGCCAGCAGCAGGGGCGGGTACAATGAGCAGTTCTTC
TRBV20-1	TRBJ1-2	-	12	-	CSARNQNYGYTF	TGCAGTGCTAGAAACCAAAACTATGGCTACACCTTC
TRBV28	TRBJ1-4	-	15	-	CASSPITATNEKLFF	TGTGCCAGCAGTCCAATAACGGCAACTAATGAAAAACTGTTTTTT
TRBV7-2	TRBJ2-3	-	16	TRBD2	CASSISGGASGDTQYF	TGTGCCAGCAGCATTAGCGGGGGGGCTTCGGGAGATACGCAGTATTTT
TRBV7-2	TRBJ2-1	many	18	-	CASSLGPLTGLAYNEQFF	TGTGCCAGCAGCTTAGGCCCACTTACAGGGCTCGCCTACAATGAGCAGTTCTTC
TRBV10-1	TRBJ2-3	-	14	-	CASSKADRPDTQYF	TGCGCCAGCAGTAAAGCGGATCGACCAGATACGCAGTATTTT
TRBV12-3/TRBV12-4	TRBJ2-2	medium-sized	15	TRBD1	CASRRDRVHTGELFF	TGTGCCAGCAGGCGGGACAGGGTTCACACCGGGGAGCTGTTTTTT
TRBV28	TRBJ2-5	-	21	-	CASSSHDRPNLVSGTSETQYF	TGTGCCAGCAGTTCCCATGACCGCCCAAACCTGGTATCTGGAACATCCGAGACCCAGTACTTC
TRBV6-1	TRBJ2-7	-	15	TRBD2	CASSELSGGSHEQYF	TGTGCCAGCAGTGAATTGAGCGGGGGTTCCCACGAGCAGTACTTC
TRBV7-7	TRBJ2-6	few	14	-	CASSPTDGANVLTF	TGTGCTAGCAGCCCAACCGACGGGGCCAACGTCCTGACTTTC
TRBV10-3	TRBJ2-3	-	14	-	CAGNGGPDPETQYF	TGTGCGGGGAATGGGGGCCCGGACCCAGAGACCCAGTATTTT
TRBV6-1	TRBJ1-5	few	17	-	CASSEALRWGPNQPQHF	TGTGCCAGCAGTGAAGCCCTTCGGTGGGGGCCAAATCAGCCCCAGCATTTT
TRBV6-1	TRBJ2-2	-	12	-	CASSTIEGPLFF	TGTGCCAGCAGTACAATCGAGGGTCCGCTGTTTTTT
TRBV4-1	TRBJ2-3	-	15	-	CASIPGISSTDTQYF	TGCGCCAGCATCCCGGGGATTTCTAGCACAGATACGCAGTATTTT
TRBV14	TRBJ2-2	-	15	TRBD1	CASSQGQGPYSELFF	TGTGCCAGCAGCCAAGGACAGGGGCCATACAGTGAGCTGTTTTTT
TRBV27	TRBJ2-5	-	14	-	CASSFIRSGETQYF	TGTGCCAGCAGTTTTATCCGGTCTGGGGAGACCCAGTACTTC
TRBV10-1	TRBJ2-4	-	14	-	CASSGLEAKNTQYF	TGCGCCAGCAGTGGACTAGAAGCCAAAAACACTCAGTACTTC
TRBV7-6	TRBJ2-7	-	13	-	CASSARVSYEQYF	TGTGCCAGCAGCGCCAGGGTTTCCTACGAGCAGTACTTC
TRBV6-1	TRBJ2-1	-	14	-	CASSRDMAAGEQFF	TGTGCCAGCAGTAGGGACATGGCCGCCGGGGAGCAGTTTTTT
TRBV9	TRBJ2-1	many	15	TRBD2	CASSETSALSNEQFF	TGTGCCAGCAGCGAGACTAGCGCCCTATCCAATGAGCAGTTCTTC
TRBV20-1	TRBJ1-1	-	15	-	CSARKSTGLGTEAFF	TGCAGTGCTAGAAAATCCACAGGGTTAGGCACTGAAGCTTTCTTT
TRBV27	TRBJ2-7	many	12	-	CASARRGVGQYF	TGTGCCAGTGCCCGACGAGGAGTAGGGCAGTACTTC
TRBV6-5	TRBJ2-2	few	16	-	CASRNSDSRKTGELFF	TGTGCCAGCAGAAACTCGGACTCTCGGAAGACCGGGGAGCTGTTTTTT
TRBV6-1	TRBJ2-3	once	14	TRBD2	CAGRGGADPDTQYF	TGTGCGGGCCGGGGGGGCGCTGACCCAGATACGCAGTATTTT
TRBV6-1	TRBJ2-7	medium-sized	15	-	CATPGGRSWHYEQYF	TGTGCCACCCCAGGGGGGAGGTCCTGGCACTACGAGCAGTACTTC
TRBV27	TRBJ2-7	medium-sized	15	-	CASSPAFGRGYEQYF	TGTGCCAGCAGTCCCGCCTTTGGCAGGGGTTACGAGCAGTACTTC
TRBV6-1	TRBJ2-5	-	14	-	CASSVTLGQETQYF	TGTGCCAGCAGTGTCACCTTGGGTCAAGAGACCCAGTACTTC
TRBV11-3	TRBJ1-1	-	15	-	CASSLKGVNPAEAFF	TGTGCCAGCAGCTTAAAAGGGGTAAACCCAGCTGAAGCTTTCTTT
TRBV11-2	TRBJ2-1	few	13	-	CASSLNRDNEQFF	TGTGCCAGCAGCTTAAACCGAGACAATGAGCAGTTCTTC
TRBV7-2	TRBJ2-1	-	15	TRBD2	CASSSGTSRTDEQFF	TGTGCCAGCAGCTCCGGGACTAGCCGCACCGATGAGCAGTTCTTC
TRBV9	TRBJ1-2	few	16	-	CASSVVGDIPSYGYTF	TGTGCCAGCAGCGTAGTAGGAGACATTCCCTCTTATGGCTACACCTTC
TRBV6-1	TRBJ2-5	few	15	-	CASSERNTAQETQYF	TGTGCCAGCAGTGAGAGGAATACAGCGCAAGAGACCCAGTACTTC
TRBV6-1	TRBJ2-1	-	11	-	CASSESTLQYF	TGTGCCAGCAGTGAATCTACCCTGCAGTATTTC
TRBV27	TRBJ2-7	medium-sized	15	-	CASSLTGRSSYEQYF	TGTGCCAGCAGTTTAACCGGACGGAGCTCCTACGAGCAGTACTTC
TRBV27	TRBJ2-5	-	12	-	CASSFGGETQYF	TGTGCCAGCAGTTTTGGCGGCGAGACCCAGTACTTC
TRBV12-3/TRBV12-4	TRBJ2-1	-	16	TRBD2	CASSFETSGFNNTQFF	TGTGCCAGCAGTTTTGAAACTAGCGGGTTCAACAATACGCAGTTCTTC
TRBV9	TRBJ2-6	few	19	TRBD2	CASSPGLAGVFSGANVLTF	TGTGCCAGCAGCCCGGGACTAGCGGGAGTCTTCTCTGGGGCCAACGTCCTGACTTTC
TRBV27	TRBJ2-5	-	16	-	CASSLFWTEFQETQYF	TGTGCCAGCAGTTTATTCTGGACAGAGTTTCAAGAGACCCAGTACTTC
TRBV6-5	TRBJ1-4	few	14	-	CASSLAATNEKLFF	TGTGCCAGCAGTTTAGCTGCAACTAATGAAAAACTGTTTTTT
TRBV6-5	TRBJ2-3	-	16	-	CASSYGGGPGQETQYF	TGTGCCAGCAGTTACGGGGGGGGGCCTGGCCAAGAGACGCAGTATTTT
TRBV6-1	TRBJ2-7	-	16	-	CASSSGTDSSPYEQYF	TGTGCCAGCAGCTCGGGAACGGACTCTTCCCCCTACGAGCAGTACTTC
TRBV3-1	TRBJ2-1	-	15	-	CASTETLVSYNEQFF	TGTGCCAGCACAGAAACGCTAGTCTCCTACAATGAGCAGTTCTTC
TRBV6-1	TRBJ2-5	-	17	TRBD1	CASSEGRNRGHQETQYF	TGTGCCAGCAGTGAGGGGAGAAACAGGGGCCATCAAGAGACCCAGTACTTC
TRBV4-2	TRBJ1-1	-	13	-	CASSQDRDTEAFF	TGTGCCAGCAGCCAAGATCGGGACACTGAAGCTTTCTTT